The entry below gives a single T cell receptor beta chain sequence along with its context. Its cognate antigen is unknown. This entry belongs to a study of monozygotic twins with inflammatory bowel disease. The study, taken as a whole, reports: IBD patients displayed reduced TCRbeta diversity (inverse Simpson) when set against healthy co-twins.

TCRdb re-called the 5' RACE reads, yielding one record per CDR3 amino acid sequence without DNA. The sample shows 350,000 to 400,000 distinct CDR3 sequences, and around 2.6% sits with its ten largest clones. The CDR3 is made up of 13 amino acids. Germline CDR1 reads MNHEY; CDR2 reads SVGEGT. The specimen sequenced was blood. V usage is TRBV6-2 or TRBV6-3 and J usage is TRBJ2-1. This clonotype was sampled from a human donor with ulcerative colitis or Crohn's disease, or a healthy co-twin of an affected twin (not recorded which). This CDR3 reads CASSPRAYNEQFF.